This T cell receptor (beta chain) comes out of a study of cytomegalovirus exposure and HLA in healthy donors. Study findings and constraints: Within an earlier analysis, most TCR beta V segments proved productive either about 87% or about 30% of the time. Reports indicate that TCR beta sequences accurately predicted the HLA-A and HLA-B alleles of most subjects.

Donors showed nominal health when sampled, although they likely had unrecorded immune exposures. Note on this clone: What it binds is not known.

The CDR3 loop spans 15 amino acids. Germline values: CDR1 MNHNS, CDR2 SASEGT. With 1 base removed from V and 5 bases from J, the gap between germline ends came to 15 bases. This PCR relied on a set of 60 Vbeta primers and 13 Jbeta primers. The protocol was immunoSEQ multiplex PCR, while the TCRdb copy is restricted to in-frame clones and leaves out a portion. The table includes 110,000 or so clones, roughly two thirds detected once. The chain links TRBV6-1 to TRBJ2-7, with D perhaps TRBD2 (6 bases). Sequencing input: PBMCs. This clonotype was sampled from a man aged 18-30 years in good health and CMV-seropositive. Here the CDR3 reads CASSEGPGLKNEQYF. The CDR3 DNA is TGTGCCAGCAGTGAAGGCCCGGGACTGAAGAACGAGCAGTACTTC.